Listed here are 19 T cell receptor beta chains from one sample, sequenced in a study of preoperative IRX-2 immunotherapy in early breast cancer. The sample's treatment: preoperative locoregional IRX-2 cytokine immunotherapy. The repertoire was sequenced with immunoSEQ multiplex PCR; TCRdb's copy has only in-frame clones and lacks some. Seen here are 95,000 to 100,000 clones, about nine tenths observed once, and the top ten hold roughly 2%. This material consisted of tumor tissue, taken after IRX-2 immunotherapy. These receptors came from a human donor with breast cancer.

V and J are TRBV5-1 and TRBJ2-3; 8 bases agree with TRBD1. CDR1 and CDR2 (germline): SGHRS, YFSETQ. CDR3 size: 15 residues. Trimming removed 4 bases from V and 5 bases from J; junction bases left unmatched: 9. CDR3 amino acids: CASSLAGGREDTQYF. The CDR3 bases are TGCGCCAGCAGCCTTGCAGGGGGCCGTGAAGATACGCAGTATTTT.

The CDR3 bases are TGTGCCAGCACGCGAGAGGGGTATCAGCCCCAGCATTTT. Translation gives CASTREGYQPQHF. The chain joins TRBV19 to TRBJ1-5; D might be TRBD1 (5 bases). The CDR3 is made up of 13 amino acids. Trimming stripped 9 bases from V and 5 bases from J, with 14 bases between. Per the germline V gene, CDR1 is LNHDA and CDR2 is SQIVND (reference sequence).

The CDR3: CATATKRGGQETQYF. Here the CDR3 DNA reads TGTGCCACTGCTACAAAACGGGGGGGACAAGAGACCCAGTACTTC. The chain uses TRBV28 and TRBJ2-5; 8 bases map to TRBD2. The ends lost 10 bases at V and 2 bases at J; junction bases unmatched: 12. The length of the CDR3 is 15 residues. CDR1 and CDR2 from the germline V gene are MDHEN and SYDVKM.

This chain links TRBV28 with TRBJ1-5, with a possible D match to TRBD1 (5 bases). The CDR3 extends over 13 amino acids. Germline assignment: CDR1 MDHEN and CDR2 SYDVKM. V was pared by 10 bases and J by 6 bases, with 16 bases between. The CDR3 loop is CATRPGVSQPQHF. CDR3 bases: TGTGCCACCCGCCCGGGGGTGAGTCAGCCCCAGCATTTT.

The gene calls are TRBV6-7 and TRBJ2-7, with D possibly called TRBD1 or TRBD2 (5 bases each). TRBV6-7 is assigned to the ORF class and has an uncertain function. V was pared by 6 bases and J by 2 bases, with 17 bases between. This CDR3 has 15 amino acids. The CDR3 protein is CASSTAGTLTYEQYF. In nucleotides, the CDR3 is TGTGCCAGCAGCACCGCCGGGACGCTAACCTACGAGCAGTACTTC.

V is TRBV30 and J is TRBJ1-2; D is uncertain. Germline V CDR1 and CDR2: GTSNPN, SVGIG (reference sequence). V was shortened by 2 bases and J by 3 bases, with 7 bases between the two germline ends. The CDR3 extends over 12 amino acids. Here the CDR3 reads CAWSTWDYGYTF. In DNA form, the CDR3 reads TGTGCCTGGAGTACTTGGGACTATGGCTACACCTTC.

The table lists this clone with a count of one. The rearrangement uses TRBV28 and TRBJ1-2; a weak D match, TRBD1 (5 bases). The CDR3 runs to 14 residues. The V end was cut by 5 bases, the J end by 7 bases, with 17 bases between. Germline CDR1 and CDR2: MDHEN and SYDVKM. CDR3 sequence: CASSGRAVVGGYTF. The CDR3 coding sequence is TGTGCCAGCAGTGGCAGGGCGGTCGTGGGTGGCTACACCTTC.

The gene calls are TRBV6-8 and TRBJ1-5; D is uncertain. The V end was cut by 0 bases, the J end by 0 bases, with 12 bases between. From germline, CDR1 is MNHGY and CDR2 SAAAGT. The CDR3 is 17 residues long. CDR3 protein: CASSYSPFKTSNQPQHF. In nucleotides, the CDR3 is TGTGCCAGCAGTTACTCCCCATTCAAGACTAGCAATCAGCCCCAGCATTTT.

The chain joins TRBV6-8 to TRBJ1-5; no reliable D call. The CDR3 contains 15 residues. V was shortened by 6 bases and J by 0 bases, with 12 bases between the two germline ends. Germline CDR1 and CDR2: MNHGY and SAAAGT. CDR3 sequence reads: CASRRPRFSNQPQHF. CDR3 DNA: TGTGCCAGCAGGCGGCCTCGTTTTAGCAATCAGCCCCAGCATTTT.

The rearrangement joins TRBV11-3 to TRBJ1-1; D not certain. This CDR3 is 15 amino acids long. V was cut by 3 bases and J by 0 bases, with 11 bases left in between. Germline V CDR1 and CDR2: SGHNT, YENEEA. In DNA, the CDR3 is TGTGCCAGCAGCTTTCAGCAGGCGATGAACACTGAAGCTTTCTTT. Its translation is CASSFQQAMNTEAFF.

With respect to this clone: The junction departs from germline at one end; a sequencing error may be responsible. This sequence joins TRBV10-1 and TRBJ1-1, with 9 bases matching TRBD1. Germline V lookup: CDR1 WNHNN, CDR2 SYGVQD (reference sequence). CDR3 length: 14 residues. CDR3 sequence (DNA): TGCGCCAGCAGTGACGGGACAGGGAACGCTGAAGCTTTCTTT. It yields the protein CASSDGTGNAEAFF.

This clone turned up a few times. This chain connects TRBV12-5 to TRBJ2-7; the D gene could be TRBD1 or TRBD2 (6 bases each). V was trimmed by 7 bases and J by 2 bases, leaving 12 bases between them. The CDR3 has 13 amino acids. Germline V CDR1 and CDR2: LGHNT, FRNRAP. CDR3 amino acids: CASVRGLTYEQYF. The CDR3 DNA reads as TGTGCTAGTGTACGGGGGCTTACCTACGAGCAGTACTTC.

The chain is built from TRBV6-8 and TRBJ1-1; D gene ambiguous. Germline lookup yields CDR1 MNHGY and CDR2 SAAAGT. The V end lost 5 bases, the J end lost 8 bases, and 12 bases lay between the germline ends. The CDR3 is 12 amino acids. CDR3 coding DNA: TGTGCCAGCAGTGAGACCGGTTGGGAAGCTTTCTTT. This codes for CASSETGWEAFF.

V gene TRBV6-8 combines with J gene TRBJ1-1, with 8 bases matching TRBD1. CDR1 and CDR2 (germline): MNHGY, SAAAGT. V shed 2 bases and J 4 bases; nucleotides not matched to a gene: 0. CDR3 size: 13 residues. CDR3 sequence reads: CASSYTGGTEAFF. Here the CDR3 DNA reads TGTGCCAGCAGTTACACAGGGGGCACTGAAGCTTTCTTT.

The gene calls are TRBV23-1 and TRBJ2-1; tentatively, D is TRBD2 (7 bases). TRBV23-1 qualifies as an ORF whose function is uncertain. V was pared by 6 bases and J by 4 bases, with 16 bases between. The CDR3 is 15 residues long. The CDR3 loop is CASSLQGGGYNEQFF. CDR3 DNA sequence: TGCGCCAGCAGCTTACAGGGAGGGGGGTACAATGAGCAGTTCTTC.

J is TRBJ1-4 and V is TRBV7-7, with D possibly matching TRBD1 (6 bases). In germline, CDR1 is SSHAT, CDR2 FNYEAQ (reference sequence). This CDR3 region has 14 residues. Trimming removed 5 bases from V and 2 bases from J, with 9 bases in between. CDR3 loop: CASSNQGTNEKLFF. The CDR3 nucleotides are TGTGCCAGCAGCAACCAGGGGACTAATGAAAAACTGTTTTTT.

The gene calls are TRBV18 and TRBJ2-7; the match to TRBD2 covers 8 bases. The CDR3 runs 15 residues. Germline V gene sequence: CDR1 KGHSH, CDR2 LQKENI. J was trimmed by 3 bases and V by 2 bases; bases with no gene match: 6. CDR3 nucleotide sequence: TGTGCCAGCTCACCAGACGGGGGGGGCTTCTACGAGCAGTACTTC. Amino acid sequence: CASSPDGGGFYEQYF.

This rearrangement joins TRBV12-5 to TRBJ2-3, with D uncertain. V shed 9 bases and J shed 6 bases, with 19 bases lying between them. Germline V gene data show CDR1 as LGHNT and CDR2 as FRNRAP. CDR3 length: 14 residues. The CDR3 sequence is CASAQYYPDDTQYF. DNA for the CDR3: TGTGCTAGCGCCCAGTACTACCCCGACGATACGCAGTATTTT.

V usage is TRBV19 and J usage is TRBJ2-5, with TRBD1 matching 7 bases. J lost 4 bases, V lost 7 bases, and 3 bases had no gene match. The CDR3 consists of 12 residues. CDR1 is LNHDA and CDR2 is SQIVND in the germline V gene (reference sequence). The CDR3 DNA reads TGTGCCAGTACCTCAGGGGGAGAGACCCAGTACTTC. Residues: CASTSGGETQYF.